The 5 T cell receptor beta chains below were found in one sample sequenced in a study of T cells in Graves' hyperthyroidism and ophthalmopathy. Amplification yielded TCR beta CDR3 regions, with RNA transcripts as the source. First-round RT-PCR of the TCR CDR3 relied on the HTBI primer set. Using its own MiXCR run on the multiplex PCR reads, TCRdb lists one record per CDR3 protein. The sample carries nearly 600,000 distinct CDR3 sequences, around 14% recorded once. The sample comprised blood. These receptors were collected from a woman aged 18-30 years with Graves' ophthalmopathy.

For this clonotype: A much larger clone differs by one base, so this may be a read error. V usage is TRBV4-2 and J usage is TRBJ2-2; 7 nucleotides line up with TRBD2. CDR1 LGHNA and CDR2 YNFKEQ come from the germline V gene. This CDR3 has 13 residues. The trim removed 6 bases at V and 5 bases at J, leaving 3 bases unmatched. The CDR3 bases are TGTGCCAGCAGGGTTAGCGGGACCGGGGAGCTGTTTTTT. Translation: CASRVSGTGELFF.

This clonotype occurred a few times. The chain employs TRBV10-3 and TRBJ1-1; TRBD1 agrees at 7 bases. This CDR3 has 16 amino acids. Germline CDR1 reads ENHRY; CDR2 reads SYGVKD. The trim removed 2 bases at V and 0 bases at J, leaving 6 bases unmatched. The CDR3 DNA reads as TGTGCCATCAGTGAGGGGACAGAAATTATGAACACTGAAGCTTTCTTT. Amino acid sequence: CAISEGTEIMNTEAFF.

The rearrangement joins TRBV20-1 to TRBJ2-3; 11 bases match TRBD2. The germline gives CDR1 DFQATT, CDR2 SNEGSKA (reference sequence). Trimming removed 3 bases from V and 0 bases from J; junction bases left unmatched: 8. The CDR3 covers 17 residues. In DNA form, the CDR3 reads TGCAGTGCTAGGACTAGCGGGGCTATCTCTAGCACAGATACGCAGTATTTT. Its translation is CSARTSGAISSTDTQYF.

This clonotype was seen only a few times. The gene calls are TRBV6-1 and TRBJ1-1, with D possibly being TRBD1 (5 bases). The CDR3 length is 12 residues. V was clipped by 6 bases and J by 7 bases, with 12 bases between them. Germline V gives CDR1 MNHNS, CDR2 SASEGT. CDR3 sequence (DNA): TGTGCCAGCAGACTAGGGACGGGTGAAGCTTTCTTT. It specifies CASRLGTGEAFF.

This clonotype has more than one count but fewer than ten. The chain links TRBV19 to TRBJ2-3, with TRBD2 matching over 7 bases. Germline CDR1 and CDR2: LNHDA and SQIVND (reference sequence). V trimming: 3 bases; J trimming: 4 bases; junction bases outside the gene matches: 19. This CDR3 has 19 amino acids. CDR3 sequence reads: CASSIPPSAGDWSSDTQYF. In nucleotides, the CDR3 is TGTGCCAGTAGTATCCCGCCTAGCGCGGGAGATTGGTCCTCAGATACGCAGTATTTT.